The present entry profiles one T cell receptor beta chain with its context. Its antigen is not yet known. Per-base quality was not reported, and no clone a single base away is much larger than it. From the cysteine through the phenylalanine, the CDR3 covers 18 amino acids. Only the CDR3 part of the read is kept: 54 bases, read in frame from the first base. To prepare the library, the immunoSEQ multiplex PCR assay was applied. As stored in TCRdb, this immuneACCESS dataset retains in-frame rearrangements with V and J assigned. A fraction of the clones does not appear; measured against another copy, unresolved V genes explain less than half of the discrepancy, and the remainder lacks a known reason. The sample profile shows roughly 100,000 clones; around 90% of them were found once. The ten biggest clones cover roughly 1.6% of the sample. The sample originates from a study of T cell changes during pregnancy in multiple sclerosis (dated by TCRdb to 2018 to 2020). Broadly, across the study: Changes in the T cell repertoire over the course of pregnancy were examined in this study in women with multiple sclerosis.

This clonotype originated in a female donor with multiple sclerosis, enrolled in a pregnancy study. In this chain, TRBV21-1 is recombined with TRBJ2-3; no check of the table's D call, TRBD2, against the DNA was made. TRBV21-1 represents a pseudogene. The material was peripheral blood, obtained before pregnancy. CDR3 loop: CASSRELRTSECTDTQYF. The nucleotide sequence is TGTGCCAGCAGCAGAGAGTTAAGGACTAGCGAATGCACAGATACGCAGTATTTT.